A single sample is the source of the 18 T cell receptor beta chains below, sequenced in a study of shared clonotypes between healthy human individuals. TCRdb's table, derived via immunoSEQ multiplex PCR, lists solely in-frame clones and lacks some. Of under 600,000 clones in the sample, 97% were seen once. Sequenced input: naive CD4+ T cells sorted from blood. Specified subset: CD45RA+ positively selected. The source is a woman aged 25 to 39 in good health.

CDR3 coding DNA: TGTGCCAGCAGCGTAGGATCTAGGGGGGAGGAAGACAATGAGCAGTTCTTC. Translation gives CASSVGSRGEEDNEQFF. This chain connects TRBV9 to TRBJ2-1; D is possibly TRBD1 or TRBD2 (6 bases each). Trimming pared 0 bases from V and 5 bases from J, leaving 18 bases between. This CDR3 region has 17 residues. Looked up from germline, CDR1 is SGDLS and CDR2 is YYNGEE.

J is TRBJ2-7 and V is TRBV7-6, with 9 positions matching TRBD1. Germline CDR1 is SGHVS and CDR2 is FNYEAQ. The V gene end was trimmed by 5 bases and the J gene end by 3 bases; junction bases not matched to a gene: 8. The CDR3 length is 15 residues. DNA for the CDR3: TGTGCCAGCAGCAAATCGGGACAGGGACACTACGAGCAGTACTTC. It specifies CASSKSGQGHYEQYF.

V gene TRBV19 combines with J gene TRBJ1-5; TRBD1 aligns across 10 bases. This CDR3 region has 17 residues. Unmatched junction bases numbered 9, after V lost 0 bases and J lost 7 bases. Germline V gene sequence: CDR1 LNHDA, CDR2 SQIVND (reference sequence). In DNA, the CDR3 is TGTGCCAGTAGTATAGATTTGACAGGGGGCGCAGAACAGCCCCAGCATTTT. This encodes CASSIDLTGGAEQPQHF. The complete variable domain, with remaining parts taken from reference TRBV19 and TRBJ1-5, reads DGGITQSPKYLFRKEGQNVTLSCEQNLNHDAMYWYRQDPGQGLRLIYYSQIVNDFQKGDIAEGYSVSREKKESFPLTVTSAQKNPTAFYLCASSIDLTGGAEQPQHFGDGTRLSIL.

The chain uses TRBV29-1 and TRBJ2-5, with TRBD1 matching 10 bases. V lost 7 bases to trimming and J lost 5 bases; unmatched junction nucleotides: 7. Germline loops: CDR1 SQVTM, CDR2 ANQGSEA. The CDR3 consists of 13 residues. The CDR3 reads CSAPGQGWETQYF. CDR3 nucleotide sequence: TGCAGCGCCCCGGGACAGGGGTGGGAGACCCAGTACTTC. The full variable domain, its missing parts supplied by reference TRBV29-1 and TRBJ2-5, is SAVISQKPSRDICQRGTSLTIQCQVDSQVTMMFWYRQQPGQSLTLIATANQGSEATYESGFVIDKFPISRPNLTFSTLTVSNMSPEDSSIYLCSAPGQGWETQYFGPGTRLLVL.

A word on this clone: Other DNA sequences in this sample translate to the same CDR3. This chain joins TRBV5-1 and TRBJ2-7; D is uncertain. The germline CDR1 and CDR2 sequences are SGHRS and YFSETQ. The V end was cut by 3 bases, the J end by 4 bases, with 8 bases between. This CDR3 is 12 amino acids long. For the CDR3, the DNA is TGCGCCAGCAGCTCTCAGGAGTACGAGCAGTACTTC. Residues: CASSSQEYEQYF. The entire variable domain, with the rest obtained from reference TRBV5-1 and TRBJ2-7, is as follows: KAGVTQTPRYLIKTRGQQVTLSCSPISGHRSVSWYQQTPGQGLQFLFEYFSETQRNKGNFPGRFSGRQFSNSRSEMNVSTLELGDSALYLCASSSQEYEQYFGPGTRLTVT.

J is TRBJ1-4 and V is TRBV20-1; D is undetermined. The V and J ends lost 3 bases and 8 bases respectively, with 7 bases between them. The germline CDR1 and CDR2 sequences are DFQATT and SNEGSKA (reference sequence). This CDR3 spans 11 amino acids. The CDR3 loop is CSARFGEKLFF. The CDR3 DNA follows: TGCAGTGCTAGGTTTGGGGAAAAACTGTTTTTT.

On this clone itself: This same CDR3 is encoded by further DNA sequences in the sample. J is TRBJ2-3 and V is TRBV28, with D hard to call. The CDR3 is 13 residues long. Trimming removed 3 bases at V and 0 bases at J, with 4 bases between. Looked up from germline, CDR1 is MDHEN and CDR2 is SYDVKM. CDR3 bases: TGTGCCAGCAGTTTCGGCAGCACAGATACGCAGTATTTT. Encoded protein: CASSFGSTDTQYF.

The V and J genes are TRBV7-2 and TRBJ2-1; 9 bases match TRBD2. The J segment lost 5 bases and the V segment lost 6 bases, leaving 8 bases of the junction unmatched. CDR3 length equals 15 residues. CDR1 SGHTA and CDR2 FQGNSA come from the germline V gene. This chain's CDR3 is CASSIGLAGNNEQFF. In DNA form, the CDR3 reads TGTGCCAGCAGTATAGGGCTAGCGGGAAACAATGAGCAGTTCTTC.

The chain employs TRBV5-1 and TRBJ1-6; the match to TRBD1 covers 7 bases. After removal of 0 bases from V and 7 bases from J, the junction contained 4 bases not matched to a gene. The CDR3 contains 15 residues. Germline V gene lookup returns CDR1 SGHRS and CDR2 YFSETQ. The CDR3, as DNA: TGCGCCAGCAGCTTGGCGGGACAGTCAAATTCACCCCTCCACTTT. Encoded protein: CASSLAGQSNSPLHF.

The rearrangement uses TRBV7-2 and TRBJ2-3; no definite D call. The CDR3 length is 12 residues. CDR1 is SGHTA, CDR2 FQGNSA, per germline. Trimming left V 7 bases short and J 8 bases short, with 13 bases between. The CDR3 DNA reads as TGTGCCAGCACCACCCTCCCGCGTACGCAGTATTTT. Its protein is CASTTLPRTQYF. Looking up the rest from reference TRBV7-2 and TRBJ2-3 gives the full variable domain: GAGVSQSPSNKVTEKGKDVELRCDPISGHTALYWYRQSLGQGLEFLIYFQGNSAPDKSGLPSDRFSAERTGGSVSTLTIQRTQQEDSAVYLCASTTLPRTQYFGPGTRLTVL.

The chain employs TRBV5-1 and TRBJ2-5, with 8 positions matching TRBD1. Germline lookup yields CDR1 SGHRS and CDR2 YFSETQ. The CDR3 spans 15 residues. With 0 bases clipped from V and 4 bases from J, the junction kept 5 bases outside the gene matches. As DNA, the CDR3 is TGCGCCAGCAGCTTGGGTCAGGGGGCTGGAGAGACCCAGTACTTC. As protein: CASSLGQGAGETQYF.

This clone was counted a few times. This chain joins TRBV19 and TRBJ1-1, with D hard to call. Trimming took 9 bases from V and 4 from J, leaving 18 bases between them. Germline values: CDR1 LNHDA, CDR2 SQIVND (reference sequence). This CDR3 is built from 14 residues. CDR3 in DNA: TGTGCCAGGGCACCCCGCGGGCAGCCCACTGAAGCTTTCTTT. Translating it yields CARAPRGQPTEAFF.

The chain couples TRBV29-1 to TRBJ2-5; 7 bases are a match to TRBD1. Germline V gives CDR1 SQVTM, CDR2 ANQGSEA. CDR3 length: 16 residues. V shed 6 bases and J 1 base; nucleotides not matched to a gene: 14. CDR3 bases: TGCAGCGTAAGAAGGGGTTGGCAGGGGGTCCAAGAGACCCAGTACTTC. It yields the protein CSVRRGWQGVQETQYF.

The rearrangement uses TRBV5-6 and TRBJ2-1, with D perhaps TRBD2 (6 bases). This CDR3 has 19 residues. V was clipped by 4 bases and J by 3 bases, with 26 bases between them. The V gene's germline CDR1 is SGHDT and CDR2 YYEEEE. CDR3 nucleotide sequence: TGTGCCAGCAGCCCCACCGGGACTTACGGAGGCTTAGACTACAATGAGCAGTTCTTC. Its protein product is CASSPTGTYGGLDYNEQFF.

The CDR3 sequence is CSVTSGDNNEQFF. CDR3 in DNA: TGCAGCGTCACTAGCGGGGACAACAATGAGCAGTTCTTC. The chain combines TRBV29-1 with TRBJ2-1; 10 bases line up with TRBD2. With V trimmed by 6 bases and J by 5 bases, 4 bases remained unmatched. This CDR3 is 13 amino acids long. The germline CDR1 and CDR2 sequences are SQVTM and ANQGSEA.

This chain uses TRBV19 with TRBJ2-1, with no clear D. Trimming took off 3 bases at V and 6 bases at J, with 15 bases between the two ends. The CDR3 extends over 15 amino acids. Germline V CDR1 and CDR2: LNHDA, SQIVND (reference sequence). This CDR3 is CASSMVISLSNEQFF. The CDR3 region has the DNA TGTGCCAGTAGTATGGTTATTTCCCTGTCCAATGAGCAGTTCTTC.

The chain carries TRBV19 and TRBJ1-3; 8 bases align to TRBD1. The germline V gene encodes CDR1 LNHDA and CDR2 SQIVND (reference sequence). This CDR3 region has 15 residues. Trimming took 6 bases from V and 4 from J; bases not matched to a gene: 8. The CDR3 protein is CASRTAGGPGNTIYF. CDR3 coding DNA: TGTGCCAGTAGGACCGCAGGGGGCCCAGGAAACACCATATATTTT.

J is TRBJ1-2 and V is TRBV20-1, with 7 bases fitting TRBD1. CDR3 length equals 11 residues. Germline-derived CDR1 and CDR2 are DFQATT and SNEGSKA (reference sequence). CDR3 sequence: CIQGGQYGYTF. The CDR3 nucleotides are TGCATCCAGGGGGGGCAATATGGCTACACCTTC.